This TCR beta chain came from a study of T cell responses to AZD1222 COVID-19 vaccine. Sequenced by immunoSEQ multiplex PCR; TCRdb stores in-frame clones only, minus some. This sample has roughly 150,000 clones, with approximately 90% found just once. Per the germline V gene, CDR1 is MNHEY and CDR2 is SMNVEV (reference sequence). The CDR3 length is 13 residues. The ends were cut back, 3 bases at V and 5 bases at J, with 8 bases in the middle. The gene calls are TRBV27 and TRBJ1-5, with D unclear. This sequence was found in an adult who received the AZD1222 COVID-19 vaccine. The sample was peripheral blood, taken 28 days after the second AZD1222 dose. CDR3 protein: CASSFSTYQPQHF. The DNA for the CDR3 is TGTGCCAGCAGTTTTTCGACCTATCAGCCCCAGCATTTT.